This T cell receptor (beta chain) originates from a study of cytomegalovirus exposure and HLA in healthy donors. Study results and limitations: HLA alleles showed associations with 15,000 to 20,000 TCR beta sequences in a later analysis, at a 0.05 false discovery rate. Under in vitro conditions, three CMV-associated chains were confirmed as specific for CMV antigens.

The V and J ends lost 2 bases and 8 bases respectively, with 7 bases between them. This CDR3 has 13 residues. The germline gives CDR1 SGHTA, CDR2 FQGNSA. This clone has only a few counts. The target antigen is unknown. The PCR was carried out with 60 Vbeta primers and 13 Jbeta primers. This table comes from immunoSEQ multiplex PCR, and its TCRdb copy is limited to in-frame clones, with some not included. The data contain around 100,000 clones, about 70% of them singletons. The chain employs TRBV7-2 and TRBJ1-6; unclear D gene. The receptor comes from a man aged 45-65 years in good health and CMV-seropositive. The sequencing sample was made of PBMCs. The CDR3 DNA follows: TGTGCCAGCAGCTTATATACAGATTCACCCCTCCACTTT. This encodes CASSLYTDSPLHF. The full variable domain, completed using reference TRBV7-2 and TRBJ1-6, is GAGVSQSPSNKVTEKGKDVELRCDPISGHTALYWYRQSLGQGLEFLIYFQGNSAPDKSGLPSDRFSAERTGGSVSTLTIQRTQQEDSAVYLCASSLYTDSPLHFGNGTRLTVT.